This TCR beta chain was sequenced for a study of OX40 agonist ivuxolimab in advanced cancers. Study-level background: The drug used for patients, ivuxolimab, was an agonistic anti-OX40 (CD134) antibody. Among those enrolled, mean age was 60 years (range about 23 to 79) and roughly 84% were male.

In regard to this clone: Its antigen is not known.

TCRdb keeps only in-frame clones here, not all; method: immunoSEQ multiplex PCR. Seen here are roughly 35,000 clones, around 81% observed once, and the top ten hold approximately 1.4%. General study findings and limits: Among T cells, CD8+ cells averaged more expanded clones than CD4+ cells. Among the lowest peripheral clonal expansion occurred in 0.1-3.0 mg/kg partial responders.

The V gene's germline CDR1 is LNHDA and CDR2 SQIVND (reference sequence). Trimming removed 2 bases from V and 0 bases from J; junction bases left unmatched: 0. This CDR3 has 15 amino acids. The TCR comes from an adult with an advanced solid tumor such as melanoma, head and neck, liver or kidney cancer. The rearrangement joins TRBV19 to TRBJ2-2; 7 bases match TRBD2. Sample: CD4+ or CD8+ T cells sorted from blood, taken in a trial of the OX40 agonist ivuxolimab. The chain's CDR3 is CASSILAANTGELFF. Written as DNA, the CDR3 is TGTGCCAGTAGTATACTAGCGGCGAACACCGGGGAGCTGTTTTTT. The whole variable domain, remainder taken from reference TRBV19 and TRBJ2-2, is DGGITQSPKYLFRKEGQNVTLSCEQNLNHDAMYWYRQDPGQGLRLIYYSQIVNDFQKGDIAEGYSVSREKKESFPLTVTSAQKNPTAFYLCASSILAANTGELFFGEGSRLTVL.